Below, 3 T cell receptor beta chains from the same sample are listed, as sequenced in a study of T-cell memory formation after mild COVID-19. TCRdb reprocessed the 5' RACE reads with MiXCR, giving one entry per CDR3 protein. This sample yields fewer than 150,000 distinct CDR3 sequences, of which roughly 6.2% are seen a single time; approximately 2% belongs to the top ten. The material sequenced was PBMCs or a T cell subset sorted from them (not recorded which). These receptors were collected from an adult woman who had mild COVID-19 (a few samples of this study predate the infection). Cell type and time point are not known.

This clonotype was detected many times. The chain joins TRBV4-2 to TRBJ2-7; either TRBD1 or TRBD2 may supply D (5 bases each). Deletions cut 5 bases from V and 7 bases from J, with 24 bases between. The CDR3 has 16 amino acids. Germline loops: CDR1 LGHNA, CDR2 YNFKEQ. The CDR3 DNA follows: TGTGCCAGCAGCGTTTCCCTATCCGGGACCGCGTATGAGCAGTACTTC. Encoded protein: CASSVSLSGTAYEQYF.

This clonotype showed up many times. V gene TRBV7-8 combines with J gene TRBJ2-3; D remains ambiguous. Trimming took off 3 bases at V and 1 base at J, with 11 bases between the two ends. This CDR3 has 15 residues. CDR1 and CDR2 (germline): SGHVS, FQNEAQ. The DNA for the CDR3 is TGTGCCAGCAGCTTTTACGACGGTGGCACAGATACGCAGTATTTT. As protein: CASSFYDGGTDTQYF.

This chain connects TRBV4-1 to TRBJ2-2; TRBD2 matches 9 bases. This CDR3 is 16 amino acids long. Losses at the gene ends were 0 bases for V and 6 bases for J; bases not matched to a gene: 5. Germline V CDR1 and CDR2: MGHRA, YSYEKL. Here the CDR3 DNA reads TGCGCCAGCAGCCAAGAAGGCCTAGCGGGGCCCGGGGAGCTGTTTTTT. Translation: CASSQEGLAGPGELFF.